This record covers a single T cell receptor beta chain. Its antigen is as yet unknown. These data are taken from a study of CD8+ T cells in alopecia areata. In each case, RNA was isolated and then reverse transcribed into cDNA as the sequencing template. Only in-frame clones appear in the TCRdb table, and some are missing; sequencing was by immunoSEQ multiplex PCR. The sample records around 150,000 clones, approximately 62% being singletons. The CDR3 is made up of 16 amino acids. V lost 1 base, J lost 5 bases, and 6 bases stayed unmatched. Germline V gene data show CDR1 as LGHNA and CDR2 as YNFKEQ. General study points: Lesional scalp, notably in alopecia totalis/universalis, had clonality above that of normal scalp.

The treatment is: oral pan-JAK inhibitor, 5-10 mg twice daily. From PBMCs, CD4+ and CD8+ T cells were sorted. The sequencing used CD4+ T cells sorted from blood, collected at week 24, from a patient treated with tofacitinib. V and J are TRBV4-2 and TRBJ2-1; 9 bases agree with TRBD2. This TCR was recovered from a human donor with alopecia areata. CDR3: CASSQVEAGGNNEQFF. The CDR3 coding sequence is TGTGCCAGCAGCCAAGTCGAGGCGGGGGGGAACAATGAGCAGTTCTTC.